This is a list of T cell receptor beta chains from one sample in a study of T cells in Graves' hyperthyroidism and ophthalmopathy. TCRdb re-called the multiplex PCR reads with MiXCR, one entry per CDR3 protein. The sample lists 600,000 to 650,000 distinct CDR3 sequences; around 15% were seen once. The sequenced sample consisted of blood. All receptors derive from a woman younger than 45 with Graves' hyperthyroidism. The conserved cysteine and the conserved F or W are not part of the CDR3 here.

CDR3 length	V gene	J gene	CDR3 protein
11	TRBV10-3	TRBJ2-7	AIKGQESYEQY
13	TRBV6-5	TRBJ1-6	ASSYSGGFNSPLH
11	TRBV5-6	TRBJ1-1	ASSLRWNTEAF
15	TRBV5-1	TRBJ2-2	ASSLAPHSRGAGELF
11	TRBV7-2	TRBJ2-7	ASSLGWDYEQY
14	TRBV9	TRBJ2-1	ASSADPQPWANEQF
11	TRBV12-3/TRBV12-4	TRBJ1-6	ASSLARDSSLH
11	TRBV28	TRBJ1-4	ASKAGWDEKLF
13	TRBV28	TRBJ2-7	ASSLGWDSSYEQY
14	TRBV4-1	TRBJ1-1	ASSPTGLESTTEAF
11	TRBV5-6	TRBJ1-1	ASSLNSYTEAF
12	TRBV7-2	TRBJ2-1	ASSPRTDGNEQF
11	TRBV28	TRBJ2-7	ASSLQGNYEQY
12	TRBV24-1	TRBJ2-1	ATSEPGRLNEQF
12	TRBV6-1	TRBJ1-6	ASSPQGVYSPLH
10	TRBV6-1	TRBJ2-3	ASSDFLDTQY
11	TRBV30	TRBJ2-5	AWRGGRDETQY
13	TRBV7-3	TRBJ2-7	ASSSSSGSGYEQY
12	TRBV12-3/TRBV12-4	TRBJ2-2	ASSLGLITGELF
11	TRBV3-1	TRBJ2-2	ASRSDSTTELF
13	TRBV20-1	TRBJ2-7	SARETSGSRYEQY
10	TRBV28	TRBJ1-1	ASLKQGIEAF
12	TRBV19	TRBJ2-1	ATSRSGRAGEQF